The rows below give T cell receptor beta chains drawn from one sample of a study of blood T cell repertoires in COVID-19. Method: immunoSEQ multiplex PCR; TCRdb's copy keeps in-frame clones and lacks some. The sample includes about 200,000 clones, about 87% seen only once; the top ten take approximately 6%. The sample was peripheral blood. The receptors were sampled from a man in his fifties or sixties who had recovered from COVID-19. Both conserved end residues are part of each CDR3. The D gene is left open where the match is weak. The size field is filled for only some rows; it gives once, few, many or a size class.

>TRBJ2-2|.|TRBV7-3|.
TGTGCCAGCAGCTTTCAGTACACCGGGGAGCTGTTTTTT
CASSFQYTGELFF
>TRBJ1-5|TRBD1|TRBV5-1|.
TGCGCCAGCAGCTTTACAGGGGATCTTAATCAGCCCCAGCATTTT
CASSFTGDLNQPQHF
>TRBJ2-3|.|TRBV5-1|.
TGCGCCAGCAGCTTGGGGACTAGCACAGATACGCAGTATTTT
CASSLGTSTDTQYF
>TRBJ2-5|.|TRBV3-1/TRBV3-2|.
TGTGCCAGCAGCCAAGCGGGGACACTCATGGGGGAGACCCAGTACTTC
CASSQAGTLMGETQYF
>TRBJ1-1|.|TRBV10-2|.
TGCGCCAGCAGTGAAGCGAACACTGAAGCTTTCTTT
CASSEANTEAFF
>TRBJ1-5|.|TRBV19|.
TGTGCCAGTAGACAAGGACAGAATCAGCCCCAGCATTTT
CASRQGQNQPQHF
>TRBJ2-5|.|TRBV7-3|.
TGTGCCAGCAGCCCGAGATCAGGGGAGACCCAGTACTTC
CASSPRSGETQYF
>TRBJ2-5|TRBD2|TRBV7-2|.
TGTGCCAGCAGCTCCTCGGGACTAGCGGGGGGGCTATCAGAGACCCAGTACTTC
CASSSSGLAGGLSETQYF
>TRBJ2-2|.|TRBV9|.
TGTGCCAGCAGCGTAGCCCTTCCCGGGGAGCTGTTTTTT
CASSVALPGELFF
>TRBJ2-5|.|TRBV6-1|.
TGTGCCAGCAGTGAACGGGTGGGGAGATCGGAGACCCAGTACTTC
CASSERVGRSETQYF
>TRBJ2-5|TRBD2|TRBV18|.
TGTGCCAGCTCACTGGGGACTAGCGGGGGGCACCAAGAGACCCAGTACTTC
CASSLGTSGGHQETQYF
>TRBJ1-4|.|TRBV19|.
TGTGCCAGTAGGGAAAGCGGTACTAATGAAAAACTGTTTTTT
CASRESGTNEKLFF
>TRBJ2-5|.|TRBV19|.
TGTGCCAGTAGGCAGGGGGGACTAGTTCAAGAGACCCAGTACTTC
CASRQGGLVQETQYF
>TRBJ2-1|.|TRBV6-2/TRBV6-3|.
TGTGCCAGCAGTCCCCGAAAAGTGGGGGGAAAAAGGAATGAGCAGTTCTTC
CASSPRKVGGKRNEQFF
>TRBJ2-1|.|TRBV7-2|once
TGTGCCAGCAGTTTAGCGGAGAGCTCCTACAATGAGCAGTTCTTC
CASSLAESSYNEQFF
>TRBJ1-2|.|TRBV28|.
TGTGCCAGCAGTGCTCAATCGGAGTCCGACACCTTC
CASSAQSESDTF
>TRBJ1-2|.|TRBV14|.
TGTGCCAGCAGCCAAGCAACGGGGCGCGGGAGCTATGGCTACACCTTC
CASSQATGRGSYGYTF
>TRBJ1-5|TRBD1|TRBV27|.
TGTGCCAGCAGGCCGCTAAGGCAGGGGGTGACCAGAGGTCAGCCCCAGCATTTT
CASRPLRQGVTRGQPQHF
>TRBJ1-1|TRBD1|TRBV24-1|few
TGTGCCACCAGAGGACAGGGGGCATTCACTGAAGCTTTCTTT
CATRGQGAFTEAFF
>TRBJ2-5|.|TRBV19|.
TGTGCCAGTAGTTTCCCAGGGGCACGAGAGACCCAGTACTTC
CASSFPGARETQYF
>TRBJ1-4|.|TRBV2|.
TGTGCCAGCAGTGGATTACAGATAAATGAAAAACTGTTTTTT
CASSGLQINEKLFF
>TRBJ1-1|TRBD1|TRBV6-5|once
TGTGCCAGCAGGCCTCGGACAGGGGTAGGCACTGAAGCTTTCTTT
CASRPRTGVGTEAFF
>TRBJ2-1|TRBD2|TRBV10-3|.
TGTGCCACCGGCGGGGGGGCCTTCAATGAGCAGTTCTTC
CATGGGAFNEQFF
>TRBJ1-5|.|TRBV7-2|.
TGTGCCAGCTCCGCAGGGGACAATCAGCCCCAGCATTTT
CASSAGDNQPQHF
>TRBJ1-3|.|TRBV9|once
TGTGCCAGCAGCCCCTCTATAGGCAGGCTCTCAGGAAACACCATATATTTT
CASSPSIGRLSGNTIYF
>TRBJ2-2|TRBD2|TRBV28|few
TGTGCCAGCCTAACCGCTAGCGGGAGCGCCGGGGAGCTGTTTTTT
CASLTASGSAGELFF
>TRBJ2-5|TRBD2|TRBV6-5|once
TGTGCCACTTGGCGGGGGGGCGCGATAGAGACCCAGTACTTC
CATWRGGAIETQYF
>TRBJ1-3|TRBD1|TRBV18|.
TGTGCCAGCACCGGGACAGAGACAAGAAACACCATATATTTT
CASTGTETRNTIYF
>TRBJ1-1|.|TRBV30|.
TGTGCCTGGATGGCGGGAACTGAAGCTTTCTTT
CAWMAGTEAFF
>TRBJ2-1|TRBD2|TRBV6-5|.
TGTGCCAGCAGGACCTCTAGCGGCTCCTACAATGAGCAGTTCTTC
CASRTSSGSYNEQFF
>TRBJ1-1|TRBD1|TRBV10-1|.
TGCGCCAGCAGTATATTAACGGGACAGGAAAACACTGAAGCTTTCTTT
CASSILTGQENTEAFF
>TRBJ1-2|.|TRBV6-2/TRBV6-3|.
TGTGCCAGCAGCATATTAGCCCTTCTCGGCTACACCTTC
CASSILALLGYTF
>TRBJ2-6|.|TRBV2|.
TGTGCCAGCAGCCCAGGGCAGGGCTCTGGGGCCAACGTCCTGACTTTC
CASSPGQGSGANVLTF
>TRBJ2-1|.|TRBV19|medium-sized
TGTGCCAGTAGTTTCGACAGGAGCTCCTACAATGAGCAGTTCTTC
CASSFDRSSYNEQFF
>TRBJ1-3|.|TRBV5-5|few
TGTGCCAGCAGCTTGGGTCAGACTTACACCATATATTTT
CASSLGQTYTIYF
>TRBJ2-3|.|TRBV2|.
TGTGCCAGCAGTGAATTCCAGGGTTACACAGATACGCAGTATTTT
CASSEFQGYTDTQYF
>TRBJ1-5|TRBD1|TRBV7-9|.
TGTGCCAGCAGCTTAGTGGGACAGTCTAGTGGAAACAATCAGCCCCAGCATTTT
CASSLVGQSSGNNQPQHF
>TRBJ2-7|.|TRBV7-9|.
TGTGCCAGCAGCTTATCCCAGCGGTCCTACGAGCAGTACTTC
CASSLSQRSYEQYF
>TRBJ2-1|.|TRBV3-1/TRBV3-2|.
TGTGCCAGCAGCCAGGACCCAACAGGAGAGCAGTTCTTC
CASSQDPTGEQFF
>TRBJ1-5|.|TRBV24-1|.
TGTGCCTCCGGGGGGGGATTCAATCAGCCCCAGCATTTT
CASGGGFNQPQHF
>TRBJ2-7|.|TRBV6-5|.
TGTGCCAGCAGCACGAGAATCGGCTACGAGCAGTACTTC
CASSTRIGYEQYF
>TRBJ1-2|.|TRBV6-2/TRBV6-3|.
TGTGCCAGCAGTCCCCGGGTTGACTATGGCTACACCTTC
CASSPRVDYGYTF
>TRBJ1-1|.|TRBV12-3/TRBV12-4|few
TGTGCCAGCACCTCCGGGAGGAACACTGAAGCTTTCTTT
CASTSGRNTEAFF
>TRBJ2-1|.|TRBV10-1|.
TGCGCCAGCGGTTCGGAGGCAGGTAATGAGCAGTTCTTC
CASGSEAGNEQFF
>TRBJ2-7|.|TRBV4-1|.
TGCGCCAGCAGCCAAGATCAAGTTAGTCTTTACGAGCAGTACTTC
CASSQDQVSLYEQYF